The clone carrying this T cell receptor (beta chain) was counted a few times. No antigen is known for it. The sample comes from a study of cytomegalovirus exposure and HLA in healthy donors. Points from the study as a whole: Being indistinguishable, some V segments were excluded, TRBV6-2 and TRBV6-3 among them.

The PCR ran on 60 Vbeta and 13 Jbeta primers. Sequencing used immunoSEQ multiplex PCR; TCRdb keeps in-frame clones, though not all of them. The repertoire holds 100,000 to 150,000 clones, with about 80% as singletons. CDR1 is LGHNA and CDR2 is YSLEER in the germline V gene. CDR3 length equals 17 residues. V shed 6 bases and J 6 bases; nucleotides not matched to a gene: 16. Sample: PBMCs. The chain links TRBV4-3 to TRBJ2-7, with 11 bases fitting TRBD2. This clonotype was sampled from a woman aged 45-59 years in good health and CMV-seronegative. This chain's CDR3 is CASSVTSGSQTPLEQYF. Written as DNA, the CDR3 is TGCGCCAGCAGTGTTACTAGCGGGAGCCAAACCCCCCTCGAGCAGTACTTC.